These 29 T cell receptor beta chains originate from one sample sequenced in a study of human T cells and chemical hapten exposure. Time point indicated: patch test 2, 6 weeks after DPC sensitization. Treatment of the sample: therapeutic diphenylcyclopropenone sensitization with weekly scalp DPC. From the RACE reads, TCRdb called clonotypes with MiXCR, one entry per CDR3 protein. The data hold 95,000 or so distinct CDR3 sequences, with more than 9.5% observed a single time. Sequenced material: whole blood, taken in connection with sensitization to the hapten diphenylcyclopropenone (DPC). These receptors were taken from a woman aged 35 to 49 with alopecia areata. Some clones in this sample may be carry-over from other donors' samples.

This clonotype was observed a few times. V usage is TRBV9 and J usage is TRBJ2-2; the D gene is possibly TRBD2 (5 bases). V dropped 5 bases and J dropped 0 bases, with 14 bases sitting between them. Per the germline V gene, CDR1 is SGDLS and CDR2 is YYNGEE. The CDR3 length is 16 residues. The CDR3 DNA sequence: TGTGCCAGCAGAGAATCGGACTTTCCGAACACCGGGGAGCTGTTTTTT. This encodes CASRESDFPNTGELFF.

This clonotype was observed at least ten times. This sequence joins TRBV7-2 and TRBJ2-3; TRBD2 matches 9 bases. The CDR3 is made up of 16 amino acids. V lost 0 bases and J lost 5; bases outside the gene matches: 6. The germline V gene encodes CDR1 SGHTA and CDR2 FQGNSA. The CDR3 nucleotides read TGTGCCAGCAGCTTAGCTGGCGGGGGGGCCCGAGATACGCAGTATTTT. It is translated as CASSLAGGGARDTQYF.

This clonotype was counted at least ten times. The rearrangement joins TRBV2 to TRBJ2-1, with D unclear. The CDR3 runs to 11 residues. V was pared by 9 bases and J by 7 bases, with 10 bases between. CDR1 and CDR2 (germline): SNHLY, FYNNEI. The CDR3 protein is CASTPSNEQFF. CDR3 DNA sequence: TGTGCCAGTACCCCTTCTAATGAGCAGTTCTTC.

For this clonotype: The conserved final phenylalanine or tryptophan is absent from the CDR3, which likely points to a read error. It is unclear where the CDR3 begins or ends on the DNA, so no DNA is shown, and the CDR3 is as TCRdb lists it. The V gene is TRBV2, the J gene TRBJ2-7; the tabulated D call, TRBD1, remains unverified against the DNA. The germline V gene has CDR1 SNHLY and CDR2 FYNNEI. Including both end residues, the CDR3 is 15 amino acids long. The CDR3 sequence is CASSLQAGTMGSWNL.

The chain has TRBV3-1 and TRBJ2-3; D tentatively fits TRBD1 or TRBD2 (6 bases each). Trimming removed 6 bases from V and 5 bases from J, with 9 bases in between. The CDR3 has 12 amino acids. Germline CDR1 reads LGHDT; CDR2 reads YNNKEL (reference sequence). CDR3 loop: CASRRGEDTQYF. CDR3 DNA sequence: TGTGCCAGCAGGAGGGGGGAAGATACGCAGTATTTT.

The chain combines TRBV29-1 with TRBJ1-1; a possible D gene is TRBD1 (6 bases). V lost 7 bases and J lost 4, with 16 bases in between. The CDR3 loop spans 13 amino acids. CDR1 is SQVTM and CDR2 is ANQGSEA in the germline V gene. DNA of the CDR3: TGCAGCGCGTGGCGGGGGGCGATCACTGAAGCTTTCTTT. This gives the protein CSAWRGAITEAFF. The full variable domain, rest sourced from reference TRBV29-1 and TRBJ1-1, is SAVISQKPSRDICQRGTSLTIQCQVDSQVTMMFWYRQQPGQSLTLIATANQGSEATYESGFVIDKFPISRPNLTFSTLTVSNMSPEDSSIYLCSAWRGAITEAFFGQGTRLTVV.

The chain couples TRBV21-1 to TRBJ2-5; no DNA check was done on the table's D call, TRBD1. TRBV21-1 is recorded as a pseudogene. This CDR3 comprises 13 residues. The CDR3 coding sequence is TGTGCCACCGAGGGACCGCTCCAAGAGACCCAGTACTTC. It specifies CATEGPLQETQYF.

This clonotype was observed a few times. This chain connects TRBV15 to TRBJ1-5; D is perhaps TRBD1 (6 bases). V was cut by 5 bases and J by 6 bases, with 17 bases left in between. The CDR3 length is 15 residues. Per the germline V gene, CDR1 is LNHNV and CDR2 is YYDKDF (reference sequence). The DNA of the CDR3 is TGTGCCACCAGCGGAACTAAACAGGGATCTCAGCCCCAGCATTTT. Encoded protein: CATSGTKQGSQPQHF.

This clonotype came up a few times. V gene TRBV28 combines with J gene TRBJ2-3, with a tentative D call TRBD2 (6 bases). CDR3 length: 13 amino acids. Germline CDR1 reads MDHEN; CDR2 reads SYDVKM. V was pared by 6 bases and J by 6 bases, with 13 bases between. The CDR3 coding sequence is TGTGCCAGCAGCCCGGGGGTTACCGATACGCAGTATTTT. This gives the protein CASSPGVTDTQYF.

This clonotype was counted at least ten times. V usage is TRBV12-3 or TRBV12-4 and J usage is TRBJ2-3; TRBD2 matches 7 bases. V dropped 8 bases and J dropped 2; count of bases not matched to a gene: 4. The CDR3 covers 13 residues. The CDR3 sequence is CASPRGNTDTQYF. CDR3 in DNA: TGTGCCAGCCCGCGGGGGAACACAGATACGCAGTATTTT.

The chain employs TRBV29-1 and TRBJ1-1; 8 nucleotides align to TRBD1. The germline gives CDR1 SQVTM, CDR2 ANQGSEA. The CDR3 has 13 amino acids. V lost 7 bases to trimming and J lost 5 bases; unmatched junction nucleotides: 9. The CDR3 loop reads CSAGRGPETEAFF. CDR3 DNA sequence: TGCAGCGCTGGCAGGGGGCCGGAGACTGAAGCTTTCTTT.

The CDR3: CAWRRGPRRDYGYTF. Written as DNA, the CDR3 is TGTGCCTGGAGGAGGGGGCCCCGGAGGGATTATGGCTACACCTTC. This chain uses TRBV30 with TRBJ1-2, with 7 bases lining up with TRBD1. After removal of 3 bases from V and 5 bases from J, the junction contained 12 bases not matched to a gene. Per the germline V gene, CDR1 is GTSNPN and CDR2 is SVGIG (reference sequence). The CDR3 is made up of 15 amino acids.

This clonotype was seen many times. Here the CDR3 reads CASRAEGQPYSNQPQHF. CDR3 DNA sequence: TGTGCCAGCCGAGCGGAAGGGCAGCCTTATAGCAATCAGCCCCAGCATTTT. V gene TRBV27 combines with J gene TRBJ1-5; no definite D call. The CDR3 extends over 17 amino acids. CDR1 and CDR2 (germline): MNHEY, SMNVEV (reference sequence). The V and J ends lost 8 bases and 0 bases respectively, with 20 bases between them.

This clonotype has ten or more counts. This chain connects TRBV12-3 or TRBV12-4 to TRBJ1-1; D gene uncertain. V dropped 1 base and J dropped 4 bases, with 4 bases sitting between them. This CDR3 has 12 residues. The CDR3 reads CASSLGRTEAFF. DNA for the CDR3: TGTGCCAGCAGTTTAGGCCGCACTGAAGCTTTCTTT.

This clonotype has at least ten counts. J is TRBJ2-5 and V is TRBV5-1; 12 bases map to TRBD2. Trimming at V came to 3 bases and at J to 2 bases, leaving 5 bases not matched to a gene. The CDR3 sequence is 16 residues long. CDR1 is SGHRS and CDR2 is YFSETQ in the germline V gene. CDR3 in amino acids: CASSWGLAGIQETQYF. DNA for the CDR3: TGCGCCAGCAGCTGGGGACTAGCGGGTATTCAAGAGACCCAGTACTTC.

This clonotype has a handful of counts. The chain joins TRBV20-1 to TRBJ1-2; possible D gene TRBD1, 6 bases. Germline CDR1 DFQATT, CDR2 SNEGSKA (reference sequence). V lost 5 bases and J 8 bases, leaving 15 bases between the germline ends. The CDR3 covers 12 residues. The CDR3 is CSAGGRSQGYTF. CDR3 DNA: TGCAGTGCTGGGGGCAGGTCGCAGGGCTACACCTTC.

Turning to this clonotype: A much larger clone lies a single base off, so this may be a read error. The rearrangement links TRBV18 to TRBJ1-5, with D possibly matching TRBD1 (5 bases). The CDR3 spans 15 residues. The V end lost 6 bases, the J end lost 3 bases, and 15 bases lay between the germline ends. Germline loops: CDR1 KGHSH, CDR2 LQKENI. For the CDR3, the DNA is TGTGCCAGCTCGCCGCAGGGATACGACAATCAGCCCCAGCATTTT. As protein: CASSPQGYDNQPQHF. The full variable domain, rest sourced from reference TRBV18 and TRBJ1-5, is NAGVMQNPRHLVRRRGQEARLRCSPMKGHSHVYWYRQLPEEGLKFMVYLQKENIIDESGMPKERFSAEFPKEGPSILRIQQVVRGDSAAYFCASSPQGYDNQPQHFGDGTRLSIL.

This clonotype was counted ten times or more. V usage is TRBV29-1 and J usage is TRBJ1-1; D is possibly TRBD1 (6 bases). Germline V gene sequence: CDR1 SQVTM, CDR2 ANQGSEA. The ends were cut back, 1 base at V and 5 bases at J, with 17 bases in the middle. CDR3 length equals 15 residues. The CDR3 here is CSVEGGVGQGTEAFF. The CDR3 nucleotides read TGCAGCGTTGAAGGTGGGGTTGGGCAGGGGACTGAAGCTTTCTTT.

This clonotype was counted at least ten times. The chain joins TRBV6-2 or TRBV6-3 to TRBJ1-1; perhaps TRBD1 as D (6 bases). The CDR3 has 12 residues. V was shortened by 6 bases and J by 9 bases, with 14 bases between the two germline ends. Germline V CDR1 and CDR2: MNHEY, SVGEGT. The CDR3 region has the DNA TGTGCCAGCAGGCCCCCAGGGGCCCAAGCTTTCTTT. This gives the protein CASRPPGAQAFF.

This chain links TRBV6-2 or TRBV6-3 with TRBJ1-6, with 8 bases aligning to TRBD1. The germline V gene has CDR1 MNHEY and CDR2 SVGEGT. The CDR3 is 17 residues long. J was trimmed by 5 bases and V by 4 bases; bases with no gene match: 10. DNA for the CDR3: TGTGCCAGCAGTTTCGACAGGGGAGAAACCAATAATTCACCCCTCCACTTT. As protein: CASSFDRGETNNSPLHF.

The genes are TRBV27 and TRBJ1-5; D uncertain. V was cut by 4 bases and J by 0 bases, with 7 bases left in between. This CDR3 comprises 14 residues. Germline lookup yields CDR1 MNHEY and CDR2 SMNVEV (reference sequence). CDR3 DNA sequence: TGTGCCAGCAGTTGGGGAAGTAGCAATCAGCCCCAGCATTTT. It yields the protein CASSWGSSNQPQHF.

In this sample, this clonotype turned up a few times. The chain uses TRBV9 and TRBJ2-3, with D maybe TRBD2 (7 bases). Germline CDR1 and CDR2: SGDLS and YYNGEE. This CDR3 is built from 14 residues. V was trimmed by 0 bases and J by 4 bases, leaving 9 bases between them. CDR3 nucleotide sequence: TGTGCCAGCAGCGTAGGAGGGGGGGCAGATACGCAGTATTTT. Amino acids: CASSVGGGADTQYF. Supplemented by reference TRBV9 and TRBJ2-3, the full variable domain reads DSGVTQTPKHLITATGQRVTLRCSPRSGDLSVYWYQQSLDQGLQFLIQYYNGEERAKGNILERFSAQQFPDLHSELNLSSLELGDSALYFCASSVGGGADTQYFGPGTRLTVL.

The table lists this clonotype with many counts. The chain has TRBV25-1 and TRBJ2-6; possibly TRBD1 for D (6 bases). Germline CDR1 reads MGHDK; CDR2 reads SYGVNS. Between the trimmed V and J ends, which lost 4 bases and 3 bases, there was a span of 10 bases. The CDR3 extends over 15 amino acids. In nucleotides, the CDR3 is TGTGCCAGCAGTGGAGGGGGTGGTGGGGCCAACGTCCTGACTTTC. It specifies CASSGGGGGANVLTF.

This clonotype showed up many times. This chain uses TRBV5-4 with TRBJ2-7; D gene ambiguous. V shed 1 base and J shed 3 bases, with 5 bases lying between them. In germline, CDR1 is SGHNT, CDR2 YYREEE (reference sequence). CDR3 length equals 12 residues. The CDR3 DNA reads as TGTGCCAGCAGCTTGAAGGGCTACGAGCAGTACTTC. Protein sequence: CASSLKGYEQYF.

This clonotype showed up many times. This CDR3 is CSVEDRAVGRGELFF. In DNA form, the CDR3 reads TGCAGCGTTGAAGATCGGGCGGTAGGACGCGGGGAGCTGTTTTTT. The chain uses TRBV29-1 and TRBJ2-2; D unresolved. Deletions cut 0 bases from V and 7 bases from J, with 15 bases between. Germline V CDR1 and CDR2: SQVTM, ANQGSEA. The length of the CDR3 is 15 residues.

This clonotype was detected only a few times. The V call is TRBV3-1, the J call TRBJ1-2; TRBD1 agrees at 7 bases. The V gene's germline CDR1 is LGHDT and CDR2 YNNKEL (reference sequence). There are 15 residues in the CDR3. Trimming removed 2 bases from V and 5 bases from J; junction bases left unmatched: 8. Here the CDR3 reads CASSQRGTASYGYTF. As DNA, the CDR3 is TGTGCCAGCAGCCAACGCGGGACAGCCTCATATGGCTACACCTTC.

This clonotype was detected many times. The chain combines TRBV20-1 with TRBJ1-4, with 7 bases matching TRBD1. The CDR3 spans 15 residues. Per germline, CDR1 DFQATT and CDR2 SNEGSKA (reference sequence). The V segment lost 3 bases and the J segment 8 bases; nucleotides outside the gene matches: 12. The CDR3 sequence is CSASRGQTKGEKLFF. The CDR3 nucleotides are TGCAGTGCTAGTAGGGGACAGACAAAGGGGGAAAAACTGTTTTTT.

This clonotype was seen ten or more times. This sequence joins TRBV20-1 and TRBJ2-2; D perhaps matches TRBD2 (5 bases). In germline, CDR1 is DFQATT, CDR2 SNEGSKA (reference sequence). This CDR3 has 12 residues. The V gene lost 4 bases and the J gene lost 4 bases, with 7 bases spanning the gap. CDR3 sequence reads: CSAKEGTGELFF. As DNA, the CDR3 is TGCAGTGCTAAAGAGGGCACCGGGGAGCTGTTTTTT.

This clonotype came up a few times. This chain uses TRBV14 with TRBJ2-2; D may be TRBD2 (6 bases). Germline V gives CDR1 SGHDN, CDR2 FVKESK. The CDR3 runs to 15 residues. V shed 2 bases and J shed 3 bases, with 10 bases lying between them. The CDR3, as DNA: TGTGCCAGCAGCCAATTGCGGGGCTACACCGGGGAGCTGTTTTTT. This encodes CASSQLRGYTGELFF.